What follows is one T cell receptor (beta chain) and its context. This clonotype was recorded once. The antigen this receptor binds is unknown. One base away there is no much larger clone; base qualities are not given. The library was prepared using 5' RACE. Sequenced on an Illumina HiSeq 2500. A second PCR of 7 to 11 cycles was performed with a sample-barcoded 5' primer and a J-beta primer mix. A unique molecular identifier was introduced onto each TCR beta cDNA molecule by a template-switch 5' adaptor carrying 12 random nucleotides. Each sample yielded at least 3 million CDR3-containing paired-end reads. The Mint cDNA synthesis kit, primed by a TRBC-specific oligonucleotide, was used to synthesize first-strand cDNA from all RNA. All cDNA was treated with uracil-DNA glycosylase and then went through a first 18-cycle PCR with the universal primers M1SS and BC2_uni_R. In the original analysis: For normalization, 1 million high-quality reads were randomly selected from each sample, with every read carrying a distinct molecular identifier. Reads sharing molecular identifiers were discarded rather than binned into consensus sequences. MiTCR, with a Q25 quality threshold and the strictest error-elimination algorithm, was used for CDR3 identification, clonotype clustering and error correction. A nonparametric unseen species model using Euler transformation provided a lower-bound estimate of total TCR beta diversity. The public sequencing data were trimmed at Q25 with fastp and processed into clonotypes with MiXCR by TCRdb, which kept only in-frame beta chains. CDR3 protein sequences are deduplicated, and each keeps its most common genes and DNA. These V and J calls are TCRdb output, not the study's own analysis. The sample data list about 1.4 million distinct CDR3 sequences, and 45% to 70% of these were observed just once. The top ten constitute more than 6% of the sample.

These data belong to a study of blood T cells in healthy people across ages (dated by TCRdb to about 2015). Context from the whole study: In model experiments, roughly one uniquely barcoded TCR beta cDNA molecule per two T cells was captured by template switching. The donors were divided into four age groups: young (average around 16 years), middle-aged (approximately 41), aged (approximately 59) and long-lived (approximately 74). To avoid experimental bias, donors of different ages were spread randomly across the sequencing lanes. Two additional independent replicas of 1 million unique cDNA reads from the same blood draw were analyzed for two donors (one aged 18 to 30 and one aged 80 or older). Age-related changes in TCR beta repertoire diversity were measured in the study by deep sequencing normalized with unique cDNA molecular identifiers.

What the study reported, not specific to this receptor: Compared with the aged group, the long-lived group had more naive CD4+ T cells, fewer expanded clones and increased TCR diversity, a pattern suggesting age selection. Donor CMV infection status was unknown, potentially confounding age-related changes in expanded clonotypes. Bulk unsorted PBMC profiling prevented conclusive comparison of naive and antigen-experienced compartments. Estimates of total diversity based on one million sequenced T cells were considered lower bounds and underestimates. A strong correlation was found between observed TCR beta diversity and the percentage of naive T cells measured by flow cytometry. As age increased, observed TCR beta diversity per million T cells dropped in a roughly linear way, and a significant reduction was already evident by age around 41.

Per the germline V gene, SGHTA is the CDR1 and FQGNSA is the CDR2. The CDR3 has 16 amino acids, counting the end cysteine and phenylalanine. Here the CDR3 DNA is all that survives: 48 bases in frame from base 1. The junction shows trimming of 3 bases on V and 3 bases on J, and the gene matches do not reach 9 bases of it. Donors were about 36 systemically healthy Caucasian individuals from Russia aged roughly 6 to 90 years. Each donor gave 9 to 10 milliliters of peripheral blood, collected into EDTA-treated Vacutainer tubes. Ficoll-Paque density-gradient centrifugation was used to isolate PBMCs, with at least 7 million per sample. Trizol reagent was used to extract total RNA from PBMCs, with at least 6 micrograms per sample. The percentages of naive CD45RAhigh/CD27high T cells were determined by flow cytometry on a PBMC aliquot from every donor.

The sequencing sample was made of blood. The chain is encoded by TRBV7-2 joined to TRBJ2-7, with 9 junctional bases fitting TRBD1. The sequence was obtained from a man between 18 and 35 years old in good health. The CDR3 protein: CASSFFGQGKIYEQYF. In nucleotide form, the sequence is TGTGCCAGCAGCTTTTTTGGACAGGGGAAAATCTACGAGCAGTACTTC.